Listed below are T cell receptor beta chains from one sample, sequenced in a study of blood T cell repertoires in COVID-19. TCRdb keeps only in-frame clones here, not all; method: immunoSEQ multiplex PCR. The data show over 95,000 clones, approximately 85% seen once. The sequenced sample consisted of peripheral blood. The origin of the receptors is a man in his forties with acute or convalescent COVID-19. CDR3s include the opening cysteine and the closing phenylalanine or tryptophan. Each record gives: CDR3 protein, CDR3 DNA, clone size, J gene, V gene, D gene, CDR3 length. D genes are given only for firm matches. Clone sizes are given selectively: once, few, many, or a class where the clone is expanded.

CDR3: CASSRWGSGVSGNTIYF
DNA: TGTGCCAGCAGCCGATGGGGTTCGGGAGTATCTGGAAACACCATATATTTT
size: NA
J: TRBJ1-3
V: TRBV3-1/TRBV3-2
D: NA
length: 17

CDR3: CASSQETGVNQPQHF
DNA: TGCGCCAGCAGCCAAGAAACAGGGGTTAATCAGCCCCAGCATTTT
size: NA
J: TRBJ1-5
V: TRBV4-1
D: TRBD1
length: 15

CDR3: CASSIGTEGPPYEQYF
DNA: TGTGCCAGTAGTATAGGGACGGAGGGGCCTCCCTACGAGCAGTACTTC
size: NA
J: TRBJ2-7
V: TRBV19
D: NA
length: 16

CDR3: CASRRTGADTQYF
DNA: TGTGCCAGCAGGAGAACAGGGGCAGATACGCAGTATTTT
size: NA
J: TRBJ2-3
V: TRBV12-3/TRBV12-4
D: TRBD1
length: 13

CDR3: CSVEGTATYSNQPQHF
DNA: TGCAGCGTTGAAGGTACAGCTACATATAGCAATCAGCCCCAGCATTTT
size: once
J: TRBJ1-5
V: TRBV29-1
D: NA
length: 16

CDR3: CASSFDRGTDTQYF
DNA: TGTGCCAGCAGCTTCGACAGGGGGACAGATACGCAGTATTTT
size: NA
J: TRBJ2-3
V: TRBV11-3
D: TRBD1
length: 14

CDR3: CASSLETGLNTEAFF
DNA: TGCGCCAGCAGCTTGGAAACAGGGTTGAACACTGAAGCTTTCTTT
size: many
J: TRBJ1-1
V: TRBV5-1
D: NA
length: 15

CDR3: CASSQGANMEKLFF
DNA: TGTGCCAGCAGCCAGGGGGCGAATATGGAAAAACTGTTTTTT
size: NA
J: TRBJ1-4
V: TRBV3-1/TRBV3-2
D: NA
length: 14

CDR3: CASTAGAHSPLHF
DNA: TGTGCCAGCACGGCGGGGGCCCATTCACCCCTCCACTTT
size: NA
J: TRBJ1-6
V: TRBV19
D: NA
length: 13

CDR3: CASSQGARDTGELFF
DNA: TGTGCCAGCTCACAGGGGGCGCGCGACACCGGGGAGCTGTTTTTT
size: once
J: TRBJ2-2
V: TRBV6-4
D: TRBD1
length: 15

CDR3: CAWTPRTSGRTSTDTQYF
DNA: TGTGCCTGGACCCCAAGGACTAGCGGGAGAACTAGCACAGATACGCAGTATTTT
size: NA
J: TRBJ2-3
V: TRBV30
D: TRBD2
length: 18

CDR3: CASSQDRGVPADTQYF
DNA: TGTGCCAGCAGCCAAGATCGGGGAGTGCCTGCGGATACGCAGTATTTT
size: NA
J: TRBJ2-3
V: TRBV4-2
D: NA
length: 16

CDR3: CASSSKPGQQETQYF
DNA: TGTGCCAGCTCGTCTAAGCCGGGACAGCAAGAGACCCAGTACTTC
size: NA
J: TRBJ2-5
V: TRBV18
D: TRBD1
length: 15

CDR3: CASSLELLVTEAFF
DNA: TGTGCCAGCAGCTTGGAGCTGCTCGTCACTGAAGCTTTCTTT
size: NA
J: TRBJ1-1
V: TRBV5-5
D: NA
length: 14

CDR3: CASTGTGGAYGYTF
DNA: TGTGCCTCCACCGGGACAGGGGGCGCCTATGGCTACACCTTC
size: once
J: TRBJ1-2
V: TRBV30
D: TRBD1
length: 14

CDR3: CASSQDWQALNYEQYF
DNA: TGCGCCAGCAGCCAAGACTGGCAGGCCTTAAACTACGAGCAGTACTTC
size: NA
J: TRBJ2-7
V: TRBV4-3
D: NA
length: 16

CDR3: CASSGPAEGGTQYF
DNA: TGTGCCAGCAGCGGACCTGCCGAAGGGGGTACGCAGTATTTT
size: once
J: TRBJ2-3
V: TRBV6-5
D: NA
length: 14

CDR3: CASSEGQVYEQYF
DNA: TGTGCCAGCAGTGAAGGACAGGTCTACGAGCAGTACTTC
size: few
J: TRBJ2-7
V: TRBV6-1
D: NA
length: 13

CDR3: CASSVTGHITDTQYF
DNA: TGTGCCAGCAGCGTAACGGGACACATCACAGATACGCAGTATTTT
size: NA
J: TRBJ2-3
V: TRBV9
D: NA
length: 15

CDR3: CASSQGLSGNTGELFF
DNA: TGCGCCAGCAGCCAAGGGCTTTCGGGAAACACCGGGGAGCTGTTTTTT
size: NA
J: TRBJ2-2
V: TRBV4-1
D: NA
length: 16

CDR3: CATRHQGRMNSPLHF
DNA: TGTGCCACCAGGCACCAGGGGCGGATGAATTCACCCCTCCACTTT
size: NA
J: TRBJ1-6
V: TRBV24-1
D: NA
length: 15

CDR3: CASSRRDSGYMNTEAFF
DNA: TGTGCCAGCAGCAGACGGGACAGTGGTTATATGAACACTGAAGCTTTCTTT
size: once
J: TRBJ1-1
V: TRBV9
D: TRBD1
length: 17

CDR3: CASRDYSITAPLHF
DNA: TGTGCCAGCAGGGACTACTCAATTACGGCACCCCTCCACTTT
size: NA
J: TRBJ1-6
V: TRBV6-5
D: NA
length: 14

CDR3: CASSPSGVVGELFF
DNA: TGTGCCAGCAGCCCTAGCGGGGTCGTCGGGGAGCTGTTTTTT
size: NA
J: TRBJ2-2
V: TRBV7-2
D: TRBD2
length: 14

CDR3: CASSQGGNNEQFF
DNA: TGCGCCAGCAGCCAAGGCGGGAACAATGAGCAGTTCTTC
size: few
J: TRBJ2-1
V: TRBV4-1
D: NA
length: 13

CDR3: CASSIGGFSGNTIYF
DNA: TGTGCCAGTAGTATTGGAGGATTCTCTGGAAACACCATATATTTT
size: NA
J: TRBJ1-3
V: TRBV19
D: NA
length: 15

CDR3: CASQLAGGPDTQYF
DNA: TGCGCCAGTCAACTAGCGGGGGGCCCAGATACGCAGTATTTT
size: NA
J: TRBJ2-3
V: TRBV5-1
D: TRBD2
length: 14

CDR3: CASGRGFHEQYF
DNA: TGTGCCAGCGGGCGGGGTTTCCACGAGCAGTACTTC
size: NA
J: TRBJ2-7
V: TRBV25-1
D: NA
length: 12

CDR3: CASSESGLSSGNTIYF
DNA: TGCGCCAGCAGTGAGTCGGGCCTGAGCTCTGGAAACACCATATATTTT
size: NA
J: TRBJ1-3
V: TRBV10-1
D: NA
length: 16

CDR3: CASTRGQANYGYTF
DNA: TGTGCCAGTACCCGGGGACAGGCTAACTATGGCTACACCTTC
size: NA
J: TRBJ1-2
V: TRBV19
D: TRBD1
length: 14

CDR3: CATSRDRGETQYF
DNA: TGTGCCACCAGTCGTGACAGGGGAGAGACCCAGTACTTC
size: NA
J: TRBJ2-5
V: TRBV24-1
D: TRBD1
length: 13

CDR3: CASSLVVAPGANYGYTF
DNA: TGTGCCAGCAGCTTGGTAGTTGCTCCAGGCGCTAACTATGGCTACACCTTC
size: NA
J: TRBJ1-2
V: TRBV5-6
D: NA
length: 17

CDR3: CASSLTSGPTDTQYF
DNA: TGTGCCAGCAGCCTCACTAGCGGTCCCACAGATACGCAGTATTTT
size: few
J: TRBJ2-3
V: TRBV7-2
D: TRBD2
length: 15

CDR3: CASSYGELAGAQYF
DNA: TGTGCCAGCAGTTATGGTGAACTAGCGGGAGCGCAGTATTTT
size: once
J: TRBJ2-3
V: TRBV5-6
D: TRBD2
length: 14

CDR3: CASSRDRGLSYEQYF
DNA: TGTGCCAGCAGCAGAGACAGGGGGCTGTCCTACGAGCAGTACTTC
size: once
J: TRBJ2-7
V: TRBV5-4
D: TRBD1
length: 15

CDR3: CASSQSDRTGYNEQFF
DNA: TGCGCCAGCAGTCAATCCGACAGGACGGGGTACAATGAGCAGTTCTTC
size: NA
J: TRBJ2-1
V: TRBV23-1
D: NA
length: 16

CDR3: CASSLLTGYEQYF
DNA: TGTGCCAGCAGTTTGCTAACAGGGTACGAGCAGTACTTC
size: NA
J: TRBJ2-7
V: TRBV27
D: NA
length: 13

CDR3: CAWRQGAANTEAFF
DNA: TGTGCCTGGAGACAGGGTGCTGCGAACACTGAAGCTTTCTTT
size: NA
J: TRBJ1-1
V: TRBV30
D: NA
length: 14

CDR3: CASSPLARRTDTQYF
DNA: TGTGCCAGCAGCCCTCTAGCCCGGAGAACAGATACGCAGTATTTT
size: once
J: TRBJ2-3
V: TRBV5-4
D: NA
length: 15

CDR3: CSVTDIYTEAFF
DNA: TGCAGCGTCACAGACATCTACACTGAAGCTTTCTTT
size: NA
J: TRBJ1-1
V: TRBV29-1
D: NA
length: 12

CDR3: CASSLAPGVSGSSYNEQFF
DNA: TGCGCCAGCAGCTTGGCGCCCGGGGTGTCGGGGTCGTCCTACAATGAGCAGTTCTTC
size: NA
J: TRBJ2-1
V: TRBV5-1
D: NA
length: 19

CDR3: CASGPDRTETQYF
DNA: TGTGCTAGTGGCCCCGACAGAACAGAGACCCAGTACTTC
size: NA
J: TRBJ2-5
V: TRBV12-5
D: NA
length: 13

CDR3: CASSIDLSVRNTEAFF
DNA: TGTGCCAGTAGTATAGATCTTTCGGTACGGAACACTGAAGCTTTCTTT
size: NA
J: TRBJ1-1
V: TRBV19
D: NA
length: 16

CDR3: CATSDFSGDHQYF
DNA: TGTGCCACCAGTGATTTTTCAGGGGACCACCAGTACTTC
size: NA
J: TRBJ2-4
V: TRBV24-1
D: NA
length: 13

CDR3: CASSWGGTYNEQFF
DNA: TGTGCCAGCAGCTGGGGGGGGACCTACAATGAGCAGTTCTTC
size: NA
J: TRBJ2-1
V: TRBV14
D: TRBD2
length: 14

CDR3: CASSQGWDLSRGNNEQFF
DNA: TGTGCCAGCAGCCAAGGATGGGACTTATCACGCGGAAACAATGAGCAGTTCTTC
size: NA
J: TRBJ2-1
V: TRBV7-9
D: NA
length: 18